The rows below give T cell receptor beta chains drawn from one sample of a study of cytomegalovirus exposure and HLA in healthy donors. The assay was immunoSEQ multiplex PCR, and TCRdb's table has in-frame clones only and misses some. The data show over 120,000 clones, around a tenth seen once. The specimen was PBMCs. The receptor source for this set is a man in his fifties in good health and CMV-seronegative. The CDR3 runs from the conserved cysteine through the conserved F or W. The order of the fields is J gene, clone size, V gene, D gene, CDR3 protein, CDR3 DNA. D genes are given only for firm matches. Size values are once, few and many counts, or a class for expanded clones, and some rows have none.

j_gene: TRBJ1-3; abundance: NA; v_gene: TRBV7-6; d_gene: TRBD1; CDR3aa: CASSFDRGSGNTIYF; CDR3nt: TGTGCCAGCAGCTTCGACAGGGGGAGTGGAAACACCATATATTTT
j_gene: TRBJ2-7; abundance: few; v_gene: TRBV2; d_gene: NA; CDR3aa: CASKYKETSYEQYF; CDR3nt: TGTGCCAGCAAATATAAGGAGACCTCCTACGAGCAGTACTTC
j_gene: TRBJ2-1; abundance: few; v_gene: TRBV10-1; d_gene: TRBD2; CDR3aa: CASSESSGIIYEQFF; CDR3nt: TGCGCCAGCAGTGAAAGTAGCGGGATAATCTATGAGCAGTTCTTC
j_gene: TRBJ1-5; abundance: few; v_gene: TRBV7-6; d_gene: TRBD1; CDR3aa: CASSPTGLSNQPQHF; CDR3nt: TGTGCCAGCAGCCCGACAGGGTTGAGCAATCAGCCCCAGCATTTT
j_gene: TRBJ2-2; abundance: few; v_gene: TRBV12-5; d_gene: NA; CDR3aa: CAGRSFTGELFF; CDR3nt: TGTGCTGGTAGAAGCTTCACCGGGGAGCTGTTTTTT
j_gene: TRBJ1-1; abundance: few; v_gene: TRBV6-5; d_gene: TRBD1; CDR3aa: CASSHDTGGTEAFF; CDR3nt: TGTGCCAGCAGTCACGATACAGGGGGCACTGAAGCTTTCTTT
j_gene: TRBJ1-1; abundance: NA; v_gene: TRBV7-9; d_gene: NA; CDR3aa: CASSLVRGSTEAFF; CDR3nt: TGTGCCAGCAGCTTAGTTAGGGGGAGCACTGAAGCTTTCTTT
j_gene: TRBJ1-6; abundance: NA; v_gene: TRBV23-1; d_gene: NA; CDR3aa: CASSQLNLGQKDNSPLHF; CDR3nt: TGCGCCAGCAGTCAACTTAACCTCGGACAAAAGGATAATTCACCCCTCCACTTT
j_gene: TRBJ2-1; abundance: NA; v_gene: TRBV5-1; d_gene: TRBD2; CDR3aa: CASSLTSGGIDEQFF; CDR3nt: TGCGCCAGCAGCTTGACTAGCGGGGGGATCGATGAGCAGTTCTTC
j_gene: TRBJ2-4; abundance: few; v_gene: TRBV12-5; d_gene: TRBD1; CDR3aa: CASGSGQGAAKNIQYF; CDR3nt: TGTGCTAGTGGTAGTGGACAGGGGGCAGCCAAAAACATTCAGTACTTC
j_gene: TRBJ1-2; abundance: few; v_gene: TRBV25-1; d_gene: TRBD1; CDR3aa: CASSGPGQRNYGYTF; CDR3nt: TGTGCCAGCAGCGGACCGGGACAGAGGAACTATGGCTACACCTTC
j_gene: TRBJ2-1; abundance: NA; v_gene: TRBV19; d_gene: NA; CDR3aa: CASSIWGVHNEQFF; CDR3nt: TGTGCCAGTAGTATCTGGGGGGTTCACAATGAGCAGTTCTTC
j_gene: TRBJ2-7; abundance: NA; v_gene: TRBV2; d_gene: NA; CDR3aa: CASTPPGQTYEQYF; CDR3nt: TGTGCCAGCACCCCCCCCGGACAGACTTACGAGCAGTACTTC
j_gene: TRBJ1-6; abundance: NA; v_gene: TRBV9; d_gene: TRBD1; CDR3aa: CASSVGVSQGDSPLHF; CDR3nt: TGTGCCAGCAGCGTAGGGGTGAGTCAGGGGGATTCACCCCTCCACTTT
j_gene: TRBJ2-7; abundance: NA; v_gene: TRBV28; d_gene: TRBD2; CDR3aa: CASSILAGSYEQYF; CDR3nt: TGTGCCAGCAGTATACTAGCGGGATCCTACGAGCAGTACTTC
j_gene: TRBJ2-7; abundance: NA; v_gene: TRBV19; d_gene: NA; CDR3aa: CASSTKTGILYEQYF; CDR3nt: TGTGCCAGTAGTACAAAAACAGGGATACTCTACGAGCAGTACTTC
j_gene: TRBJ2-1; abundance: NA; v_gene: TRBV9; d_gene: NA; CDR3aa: CASSVESLAAVRIF; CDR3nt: TGTGCCAGCAGCGTAGAGTCACTAGCCGCCGTTCGGATCTTC
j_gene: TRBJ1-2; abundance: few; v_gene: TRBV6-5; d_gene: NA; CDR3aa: CASRKTGENYGYTF; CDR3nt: TGTGCCAGCAGAAAAACGGGGGAAAACTATGGCTACACCTTC
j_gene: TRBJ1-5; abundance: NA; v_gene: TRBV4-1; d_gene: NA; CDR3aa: CASSQDLLGGGANQPQHF; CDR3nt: TGCGCCAGCAGCCAAGATCTTTTAGGTGGAGGGGCAAATCAGCCCCAGCATTTT
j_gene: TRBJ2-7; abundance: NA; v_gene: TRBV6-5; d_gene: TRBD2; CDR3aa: CASSYSASGTYEQYF; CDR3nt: TGTGCCAGCAGTTACTCGGCTAGCGGGACCTACGAGCAGTACTTC
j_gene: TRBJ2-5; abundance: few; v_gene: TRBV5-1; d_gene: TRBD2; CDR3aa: CASSFSGGQETQYF; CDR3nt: TGCGCCAGCAGTTTCTCGGGGGGCCAAGAGACCCAGTACTTC
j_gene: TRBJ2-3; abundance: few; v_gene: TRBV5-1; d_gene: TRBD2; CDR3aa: CASSLAGGSDTQYF; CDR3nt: TGCGCCAGCAGCCTAGCGGGGGGGTCAGATACGCAGTATTTT
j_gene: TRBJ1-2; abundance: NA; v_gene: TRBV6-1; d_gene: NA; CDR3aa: CASSEVGGRNGYTF; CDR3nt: TGTGCCAGCAGTGAAGTCGGGGGTCGGAATGGCTACACCTTC
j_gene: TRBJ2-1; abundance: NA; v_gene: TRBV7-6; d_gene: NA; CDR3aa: CASSLEAGSSYNEQFF; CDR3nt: TGTGCCAGCAGCTTAGAGGCGGGATCCTCCTACAATGAGCAGTTCTTC
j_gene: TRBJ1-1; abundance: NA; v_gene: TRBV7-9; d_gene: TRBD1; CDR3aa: CASTRIDRGRTEAFF; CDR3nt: TGTGCCAGCACCAGAATCGACAGGGGGCGTACTGAAGCTTTCTTT
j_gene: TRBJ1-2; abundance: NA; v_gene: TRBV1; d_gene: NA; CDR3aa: CTSSQPPRRGPIYGYTF; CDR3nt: TGCACCAGCAGCCAACCCCCCCGGCGGGGACCGATCTATGGCTACACCTTC
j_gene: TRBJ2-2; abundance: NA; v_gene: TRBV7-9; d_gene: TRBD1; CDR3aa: CASSQGASNTEELFF; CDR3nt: TGTGCCAGCAGTCAGGGGGCATCGAACACCGAGGAGCTGTTTTTT
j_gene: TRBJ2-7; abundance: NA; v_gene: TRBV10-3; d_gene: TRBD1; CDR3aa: CAIRGDRSSYEQYF; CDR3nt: TGTGCCATCAGGGGGGACAGGAGCTCCTACGAGCAGTACTTC
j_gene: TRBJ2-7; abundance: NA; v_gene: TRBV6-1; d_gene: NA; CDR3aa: CASSARTGSSYEQYF; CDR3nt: TGTGCCAGCAGTGCCCGTACAGGGAGTTCCTACGAGCAGTACTTC
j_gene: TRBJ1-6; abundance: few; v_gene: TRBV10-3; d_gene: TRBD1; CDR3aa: CAISESGGQGGSPLHF; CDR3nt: TGTGCCATCAGTGAGTCGGGGGGACAGGGAGGGTCACCCCTCCACTTT
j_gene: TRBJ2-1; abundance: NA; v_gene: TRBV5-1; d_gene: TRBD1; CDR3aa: CASSFTGGRNNEQFF; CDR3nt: TGCGCCAGCAGCTTCACAGGGGGCAGGAACAATGAGCAGTTCTTC
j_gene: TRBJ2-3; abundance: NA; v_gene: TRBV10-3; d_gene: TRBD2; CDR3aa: CAIMGGADTQYF; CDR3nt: TGTGCCATCATGGGGGGGGCAGATACGCAGTATTTT
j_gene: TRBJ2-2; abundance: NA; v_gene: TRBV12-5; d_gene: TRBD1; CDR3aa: CASGPGTGSTGELFF; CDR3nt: TGTGCTAGTGGCCCCGGGACAGGGTCGACCGGGGAGCTGTTTTTT
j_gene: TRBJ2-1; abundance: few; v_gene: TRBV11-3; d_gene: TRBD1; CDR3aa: CASSSTGDSYNEQFF; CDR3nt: TGTGCCAGCAGTTCTACAGGGGACAGCTACAATGAGCAGTTCTTC
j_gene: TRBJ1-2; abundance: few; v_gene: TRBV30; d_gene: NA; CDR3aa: CAWSPPGASRVYGYTF; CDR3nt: TGTGCCTGGAGTCCTCCAGGGGCGTCGCGGGTCTATGGCTACACCTTC
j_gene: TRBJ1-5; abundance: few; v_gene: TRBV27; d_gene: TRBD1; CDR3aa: CASSLRTGDNQPQHF; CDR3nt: TGTGCCAGCAGTTTAAGGACAGGGGACAATCAGCCCCAGCATTTT
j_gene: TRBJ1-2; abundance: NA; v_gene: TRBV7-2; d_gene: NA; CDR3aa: CASSLETVHGYTF; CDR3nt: TGTGCCAGCAGCTTAGAAACAGTGCACGGCTACACCTTC
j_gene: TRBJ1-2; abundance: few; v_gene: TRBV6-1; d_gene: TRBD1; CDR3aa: CASSVRTGLGGYTF; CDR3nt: TGTGCCAGCAGTGTTAGGACAGGGCTCGGTGGCTACACCTTC
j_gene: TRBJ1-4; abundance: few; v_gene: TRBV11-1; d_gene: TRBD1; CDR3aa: CASSIQGAPNEKLFF; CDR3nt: TGTGCCAGCAGCATACAGGGGGCGCCGAATGAAAAACTGTTTTTT
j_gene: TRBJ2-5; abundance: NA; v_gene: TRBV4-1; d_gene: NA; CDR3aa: CASSPQGMETQYF; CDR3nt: TGCGCCAGCAGCCCCCAGGGCATGGAGACCCAGTACTTC